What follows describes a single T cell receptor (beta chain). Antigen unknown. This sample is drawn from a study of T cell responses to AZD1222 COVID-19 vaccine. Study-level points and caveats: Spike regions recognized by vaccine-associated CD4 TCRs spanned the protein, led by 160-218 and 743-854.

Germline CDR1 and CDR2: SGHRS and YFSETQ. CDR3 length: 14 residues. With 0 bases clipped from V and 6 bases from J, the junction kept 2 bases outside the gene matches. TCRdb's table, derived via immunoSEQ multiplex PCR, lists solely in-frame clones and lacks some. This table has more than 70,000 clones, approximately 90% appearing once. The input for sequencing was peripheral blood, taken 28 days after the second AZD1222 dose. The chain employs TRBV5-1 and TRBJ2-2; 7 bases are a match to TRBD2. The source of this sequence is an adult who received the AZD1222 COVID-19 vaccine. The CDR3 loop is CASSLGDYAGELFF. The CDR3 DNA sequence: TGCGCCAGCAGCTTGGGGGACTACGCCGGGGAGCTGTTTTTT. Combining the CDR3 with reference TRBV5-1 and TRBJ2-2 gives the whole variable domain KAGVTQTPRYLIKTRGQQVTLSCSPISGHRSVSWYQQTPGQGLQFLFEYFSETQRNKGNFPGRFSGRQFSNSRSEMNVSTLELGDSALYLCASSLGDYAGELFFGEGSRLTVL.